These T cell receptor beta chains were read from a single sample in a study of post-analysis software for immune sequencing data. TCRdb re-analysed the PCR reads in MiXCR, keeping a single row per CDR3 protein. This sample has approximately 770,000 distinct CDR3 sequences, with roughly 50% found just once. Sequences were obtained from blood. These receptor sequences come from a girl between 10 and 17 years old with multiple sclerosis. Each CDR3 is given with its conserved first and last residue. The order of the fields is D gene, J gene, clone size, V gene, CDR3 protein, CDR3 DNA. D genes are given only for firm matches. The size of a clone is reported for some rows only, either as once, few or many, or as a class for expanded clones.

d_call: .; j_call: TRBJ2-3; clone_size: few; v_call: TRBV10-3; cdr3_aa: CAISGSRGTTDTQYF; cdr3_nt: TGTGCCATCAGTGGATCCAGAGGGACCACAGATACGCAGTATTTT
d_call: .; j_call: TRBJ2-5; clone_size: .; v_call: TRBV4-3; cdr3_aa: CASSQGETGSKETQYF; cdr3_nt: TGCGCCAGCAGCCAAGGGGAGACAGGCTCGAAAGAGACCCAGTACTTC
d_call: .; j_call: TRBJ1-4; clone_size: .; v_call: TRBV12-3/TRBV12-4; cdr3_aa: CTSSRSESNEKLFF; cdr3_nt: TGTACCAGCAGCCGATCGGAATCAAATGAAAAACTGTTTTTT
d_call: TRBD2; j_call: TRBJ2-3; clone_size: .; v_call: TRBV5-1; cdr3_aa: CASSLQPGGPDTQYF; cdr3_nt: TGCGCCAGCAGCTTACAACCGGGAGGCCCAGATACGCAGTATTTT
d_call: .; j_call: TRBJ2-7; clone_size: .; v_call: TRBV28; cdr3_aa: CASVSGSYEQYF; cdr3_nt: TGTGCCAGCGTCTCAGGCTCCTACGAGCAGTACTTC
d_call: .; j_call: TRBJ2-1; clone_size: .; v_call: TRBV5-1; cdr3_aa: CASSLAGDASYNEQFF; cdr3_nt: TGCGCCAGCAGCTTGGCTGGGGACGCCTCCTACAATGAGCAGTTCTTC
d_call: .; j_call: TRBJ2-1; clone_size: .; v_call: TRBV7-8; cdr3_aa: CASSPLSGLVNEQFF; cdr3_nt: TGTGCCAGCAGCCCCCTGAGTGGTCTCGTCAATGAGCAGTTCTTT
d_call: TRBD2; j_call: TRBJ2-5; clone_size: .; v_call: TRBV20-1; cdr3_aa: CSARGLAGVETQYF; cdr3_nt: TGCAGTGCTAGAGGTCTGGCGGGAGTTGAGACCCAGTACTTC
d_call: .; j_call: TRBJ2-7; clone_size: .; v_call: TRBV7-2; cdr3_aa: CASSLIWGSYEQYF; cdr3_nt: TGTGCCAGCAGCTTAATATGGGGCTCCTACGAGCAGTACTTC
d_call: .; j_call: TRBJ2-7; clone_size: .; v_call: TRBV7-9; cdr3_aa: CASSLSGLETPYF; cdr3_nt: TGTGCCAGCAGCTTATCAGGATTAGAGACCCCGTACTTC
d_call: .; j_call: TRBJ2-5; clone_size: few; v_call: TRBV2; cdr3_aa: CASSTAEETQYF; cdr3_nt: TGTGCCAGCAGTACAGCGGAGGAGACCCAGTACTTC
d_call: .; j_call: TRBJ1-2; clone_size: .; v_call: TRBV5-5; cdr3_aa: CASSLANHGYTF; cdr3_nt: TGTGCCAGCAGCTTGGCGAATCATGGCTACACCTTC
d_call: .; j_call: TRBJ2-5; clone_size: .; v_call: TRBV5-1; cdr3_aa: CASSFLGGPETQYF; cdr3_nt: TGCGCCAGCAGCTTTCTTGGGGGTCCAGAGACCCAGTACTTC
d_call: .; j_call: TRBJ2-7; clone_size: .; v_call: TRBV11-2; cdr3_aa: CASSPHGTLSYEQYF; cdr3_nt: TGTGCCAGCAGCCCCCACGGGACCCTCTCCTACGAGCAGTACTTC
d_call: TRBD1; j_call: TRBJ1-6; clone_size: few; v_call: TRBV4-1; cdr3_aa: CASSQERTGSSPLHF; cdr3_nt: TGCGCCAGCAGCCAAGAGCGGACAGGATCATCACCCCTCCACTTT
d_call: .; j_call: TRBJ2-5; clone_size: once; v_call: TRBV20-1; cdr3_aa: CSAREPGRGWETQYF; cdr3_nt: TGCAGTGCTAGGGAGCCAGGCCGTGGGTGGGAGACCCAGTACTTC
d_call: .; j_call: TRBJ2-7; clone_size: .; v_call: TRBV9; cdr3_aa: CASSTHSGAYEQYF; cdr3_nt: TGTGCCAGCAGCACTCACAGCGGTGCCTACGAGCAGTACTTC
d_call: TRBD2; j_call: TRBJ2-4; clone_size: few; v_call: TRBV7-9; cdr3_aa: CASSRVTSGRKNIQYF; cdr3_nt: TGTGCCAGCAGCAGAGTAACTAGCGGGAGGAAAAACATTCAGTACTTC
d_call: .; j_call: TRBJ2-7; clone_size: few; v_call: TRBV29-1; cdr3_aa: CSVEGDRYEQYF; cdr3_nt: TGCAGCGTTGAGGGAGACCGATACGAGCAGTACTTC
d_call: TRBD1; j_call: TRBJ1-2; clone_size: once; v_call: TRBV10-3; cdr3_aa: CAISEGGQGYGYTF; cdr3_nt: TGTGCCATCAGTGAGGGAGGACAGGGGTACGGCTACACCTTC
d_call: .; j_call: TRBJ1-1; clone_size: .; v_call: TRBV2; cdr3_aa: CAARRGTNTEAFF; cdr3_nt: TGTGCCGCGAGGAGGGGGACGAACACTGAAGCTTTCTTT
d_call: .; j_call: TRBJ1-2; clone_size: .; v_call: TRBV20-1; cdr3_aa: CSAPGRGIGYTF; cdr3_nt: TGCAGTGCTCCGGGACGGGGAATAGGCTACACCTTC
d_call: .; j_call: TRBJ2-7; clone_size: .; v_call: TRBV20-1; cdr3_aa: CSAREPASYEQYF; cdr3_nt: TGCAGTGCTAGAGAGCCGGCTTCCTACGAGCAGTACTTC
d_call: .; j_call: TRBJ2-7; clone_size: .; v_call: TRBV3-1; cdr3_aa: CASSGEVQGQSYEQYF; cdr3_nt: TGTGCCAGCAGCGGAGAGGTCCAGGGTCAATCCTACGAGCAGTACTTC
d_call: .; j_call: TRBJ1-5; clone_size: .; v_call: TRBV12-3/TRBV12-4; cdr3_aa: CASSEGLGNQPQHF; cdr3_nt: TGTGCCAGCAGTGAGGGGTTGGGCAATCAGCCCCAGCATTTT
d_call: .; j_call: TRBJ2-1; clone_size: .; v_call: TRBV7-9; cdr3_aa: CASTEGGKGEQFF; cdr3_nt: TGTGCCAGCACCGAGGGGGGGAAAGGGGAGCAGTTCTTC
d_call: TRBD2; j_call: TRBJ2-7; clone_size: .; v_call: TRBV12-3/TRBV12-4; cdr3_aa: CASSLEQAGGLPYEQYF; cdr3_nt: TGTGCCAGCAGTTTAGAGCAGGCGGGAGGTCTTCCCTACGAGCAGTACTTC
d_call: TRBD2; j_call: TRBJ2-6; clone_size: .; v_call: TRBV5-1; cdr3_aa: CAGSRNSGRAGANVLTF; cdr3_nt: TGCGCCGGCAGCCGGAACAGCGGGAGAGCTGGGGCCAACGTCCTGACTTTC
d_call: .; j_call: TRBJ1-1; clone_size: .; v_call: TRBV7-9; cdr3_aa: CASSASASPEAFF; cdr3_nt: TGTGCCAGCAGCGCATCAGCTTCACCTGAAGCTTTCTTT
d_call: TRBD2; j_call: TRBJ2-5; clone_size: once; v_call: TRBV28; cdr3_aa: CASSLWASGRESTQYF; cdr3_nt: TGTGCCAGCAGTCTTTGGGCTAGCGGGAGGGAGTCGACCCAGTACTTC
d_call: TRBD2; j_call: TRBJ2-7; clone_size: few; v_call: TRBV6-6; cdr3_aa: CASSYLEPGTSQYEQYF; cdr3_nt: TGTGCCAGCAGTTACTTAGAGCCCGGGACTAGTCAGTACGAGCAGTACTTC
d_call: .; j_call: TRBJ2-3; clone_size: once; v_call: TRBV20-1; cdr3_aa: CSARNRGLVTDTQYF; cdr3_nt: TGCAGTGCCCGCAACAGGGGACTTGTGACTGATACGCAGTATTTT
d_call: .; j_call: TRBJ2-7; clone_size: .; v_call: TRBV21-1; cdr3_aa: CASSLGREYDEQYF; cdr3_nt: TGTGCCAGCAGCTTGGGTCGGGAGTACGACGAGCAGTACTTC
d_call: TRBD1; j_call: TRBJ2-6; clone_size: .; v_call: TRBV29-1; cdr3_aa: CSVEGQSSGANVLTF; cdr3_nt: TGCAGCGTTGAGGGACAGTCGTCTGGGGCCAACGTCCTGACTTTC
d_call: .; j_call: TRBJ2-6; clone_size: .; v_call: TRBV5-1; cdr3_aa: CASSLRGRTSGANVLTF; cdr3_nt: TGCGCCAGCAGCTTGCGGGGGAGAACCTCTGGGGCCAACGTCCTGACTTTC
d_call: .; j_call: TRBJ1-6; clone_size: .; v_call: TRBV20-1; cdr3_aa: CSARDSGSSYNSPLHF; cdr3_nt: TGCAGTGCTAGAGATTCGGGAAGCTCCTATAATTCACCCCTCCACTTT
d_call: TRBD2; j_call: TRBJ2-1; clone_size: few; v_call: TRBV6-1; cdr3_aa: CASRAAGLAGVGYNEQFF; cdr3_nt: TGTGCCAGCAGAGCCGCGGGACTAGCGGGAGTTGGCTACAATGAGCAGTTCTTC
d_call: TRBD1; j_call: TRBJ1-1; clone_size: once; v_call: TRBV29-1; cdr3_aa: CSGATGDGTEAFF; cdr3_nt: TGCAGCGGGGCGACAGGGGATGGGACTGAAGCTTTCTTT
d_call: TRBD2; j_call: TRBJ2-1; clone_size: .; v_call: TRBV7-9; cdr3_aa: CASSRTSGIGYNEQFF; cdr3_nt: TGTGCCAGCAGTCGGACTAGCGGGATCGGCTACAATGAGCAGTTCTTC
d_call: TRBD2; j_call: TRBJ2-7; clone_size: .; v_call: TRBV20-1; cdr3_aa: CSARDLEAGGAYEQYF; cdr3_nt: TGCAGTGCTAGAGATTTAGAAGCGGGAGGGGCCTACGAGCAGTACTTC
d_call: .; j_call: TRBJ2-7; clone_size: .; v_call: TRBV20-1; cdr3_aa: CSARDAAGAGEQYF; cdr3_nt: TGCAGTGCTAGAGATGCAGCAGGGGCGGGCGAGCAGTACTTC
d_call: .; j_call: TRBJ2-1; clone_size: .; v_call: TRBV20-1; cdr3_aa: CSAPGTGTYNEQFF; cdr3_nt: TGCAGTGCCCCCGGGACCGGGACCTACAATGAGCAGTTCTTC
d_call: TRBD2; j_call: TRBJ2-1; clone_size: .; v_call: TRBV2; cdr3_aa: CASSDPSGSVNEQFF; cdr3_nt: TGTGCCAGCAGTGATCCTAGCGGGAGCGTAAATGAGCAGTTCTTC
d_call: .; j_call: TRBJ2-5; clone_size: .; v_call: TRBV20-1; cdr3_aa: CSARVPGSAGETQYF; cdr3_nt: TGCAGTGCTAGAGTCCCCGGGAGTGCTGGAGAGACCCAGTACTTC
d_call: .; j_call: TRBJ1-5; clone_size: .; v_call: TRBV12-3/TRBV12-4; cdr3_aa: CASSFGGGSRPQHF; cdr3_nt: TGTGCCAGCAGTTTCGGGGGCGGCTCCCGGCCCCAGCATTTT
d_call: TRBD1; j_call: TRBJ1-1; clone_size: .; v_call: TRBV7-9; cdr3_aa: CASSLGTGAFF; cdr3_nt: TGTGCCAGCAGCTTGGGGACAGGAGCTTTCTTT
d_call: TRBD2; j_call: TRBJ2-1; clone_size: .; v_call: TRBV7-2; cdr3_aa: CASSSDTSGTYNEQFF; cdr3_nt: TGTGCCAGCAGCTCAGATACTAGCGGGACCTACAATGAGCAGTTCTTC
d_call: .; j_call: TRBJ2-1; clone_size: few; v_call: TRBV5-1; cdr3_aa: CASSLRDSSNEQFF; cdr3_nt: TGCGCCAGCAGCCTCCGGGACTCAAGCAATGAGCAGTTCTTC
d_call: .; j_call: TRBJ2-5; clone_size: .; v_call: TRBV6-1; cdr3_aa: CASSVFREETQYF; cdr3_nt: TGTGCCAGCAGTGTCTTTAGGGAAGAGACCCAGTACTTC
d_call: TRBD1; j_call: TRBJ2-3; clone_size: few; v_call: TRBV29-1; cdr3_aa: CSVEPGQATDTQYF; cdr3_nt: TGCAGCGTTGAGCCTGGACAGGCCACAGATACGCAGTATTTT
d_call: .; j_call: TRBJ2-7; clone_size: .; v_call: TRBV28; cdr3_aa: CASTPQRFYEQYF; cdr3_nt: TGTGCCAGCACCCCGCAGAGGTTCTACGAGCAGTACTTC
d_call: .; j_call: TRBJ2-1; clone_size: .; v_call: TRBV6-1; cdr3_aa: CASSRPFLGDPVWHNEQFF; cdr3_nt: TGTGCCAGCAGCCGACCCTTCCTAGGGGACCCTGTATGGCACAATGAGCAGTTCTTC
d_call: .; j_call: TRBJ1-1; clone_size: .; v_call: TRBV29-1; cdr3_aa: CSAGGSMNTEAFF; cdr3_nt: TGCAGCGCCGGGGGGTCGATGAACACTGAAGCTTTCTTT
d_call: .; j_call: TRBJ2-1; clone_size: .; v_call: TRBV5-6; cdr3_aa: CASSLILHNEQFF; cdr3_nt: TGTGCCAGCAGCTTGATTCTACACAATGAGCAGTTCTTC
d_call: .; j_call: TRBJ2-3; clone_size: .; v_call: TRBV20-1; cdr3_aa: CSASLWGSSTDTQYF; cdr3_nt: TGCAGTGCTAGCCTGTGGGGGAGTAGCACAGATACGCAGTATTTT